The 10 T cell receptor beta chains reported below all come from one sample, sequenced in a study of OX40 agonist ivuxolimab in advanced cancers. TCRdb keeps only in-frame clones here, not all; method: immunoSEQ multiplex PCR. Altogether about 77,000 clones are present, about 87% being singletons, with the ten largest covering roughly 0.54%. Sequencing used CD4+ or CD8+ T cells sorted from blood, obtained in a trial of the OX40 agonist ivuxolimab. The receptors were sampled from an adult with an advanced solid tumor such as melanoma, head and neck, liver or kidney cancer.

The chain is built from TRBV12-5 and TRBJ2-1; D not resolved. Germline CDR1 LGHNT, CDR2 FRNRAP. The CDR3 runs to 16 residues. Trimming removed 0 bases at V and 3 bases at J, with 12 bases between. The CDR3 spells CASGLVSRVVYNEQFF. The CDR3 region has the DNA TGTGCTAGTGGTTTGGTTTCTAGGGTTGTCTACAATGAGCAGTTCTTC.

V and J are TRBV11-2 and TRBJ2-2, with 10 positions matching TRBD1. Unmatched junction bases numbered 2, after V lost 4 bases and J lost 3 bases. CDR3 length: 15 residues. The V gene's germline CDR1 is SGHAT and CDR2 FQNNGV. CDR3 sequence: CASSSDRGDTGELFF. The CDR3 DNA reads TGTGCCAGCAGCTCGGACAGGGGGGACACCGGGGAGCTGTTTTTT.

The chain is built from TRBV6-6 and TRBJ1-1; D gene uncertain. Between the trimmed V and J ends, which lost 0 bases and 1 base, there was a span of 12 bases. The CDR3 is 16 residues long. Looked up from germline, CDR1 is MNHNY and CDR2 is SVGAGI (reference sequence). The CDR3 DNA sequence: TGTGCCAGCAGTTACTCGAAGGGCAAGGGGAACACTGAAGCTTTCTTT. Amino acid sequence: CASSYSKGKGNTEAFF.

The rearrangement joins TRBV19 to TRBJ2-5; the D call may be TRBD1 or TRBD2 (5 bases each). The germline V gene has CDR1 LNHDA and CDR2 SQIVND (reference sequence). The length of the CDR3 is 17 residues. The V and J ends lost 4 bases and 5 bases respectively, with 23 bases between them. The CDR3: CASSTPGRADWGETQYF. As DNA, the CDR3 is TGTGCCAGTAGTACCCCTGGCAGGGCGGACTGGGGGGAGACCCAGTACTTC. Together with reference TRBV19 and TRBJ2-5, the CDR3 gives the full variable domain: DGGITQSPKYLFRKEGQNVTLSCEQNLNHDAMYWYRQDPGQGLRLIYYSQIVNDFQKGDIAEGYSVSREKKESFPLTVTSAQKNPTAFYLCASSTPGRADWGETQYFGPGTRLLVL.

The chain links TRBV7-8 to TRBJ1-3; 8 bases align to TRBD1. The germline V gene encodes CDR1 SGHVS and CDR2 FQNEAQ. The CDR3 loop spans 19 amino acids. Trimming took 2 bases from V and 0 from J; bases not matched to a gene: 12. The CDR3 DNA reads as TGTGCCAGCAGCTTATGGGGCGAAGGGGACAGGACCTCTGGAAACACCATATATTTT. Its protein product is CASSLWGEGDRTSGNTIYF.

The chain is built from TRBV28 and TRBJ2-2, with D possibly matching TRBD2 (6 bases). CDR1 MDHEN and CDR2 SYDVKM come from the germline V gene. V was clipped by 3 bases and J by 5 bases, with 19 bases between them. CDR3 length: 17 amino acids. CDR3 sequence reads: CASSFFSRREQTGELFF. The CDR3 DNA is TGTGCCAGCAGTTTTTTCTCACGGAGGGAACAGACCGGGGAGCTGTTTTTT.

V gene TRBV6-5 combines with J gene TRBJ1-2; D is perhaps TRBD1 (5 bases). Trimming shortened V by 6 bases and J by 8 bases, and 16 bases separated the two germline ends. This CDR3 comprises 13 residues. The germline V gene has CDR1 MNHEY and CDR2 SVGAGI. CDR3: CASRSLGRVGYTF. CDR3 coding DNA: TGTGCCAGCAGGTCGCTGGGGCGCGTAGGCTACACCTTC.

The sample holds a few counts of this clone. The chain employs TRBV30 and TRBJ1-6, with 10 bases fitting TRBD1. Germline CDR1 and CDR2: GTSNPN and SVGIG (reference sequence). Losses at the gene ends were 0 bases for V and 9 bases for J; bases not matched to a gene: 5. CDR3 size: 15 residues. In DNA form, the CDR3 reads TGTGCCTGGAGTGTAGGGGGACAGGGGTTTTCACCCCTCCACTTT. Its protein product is CAWSVGGQGFSPLHF.

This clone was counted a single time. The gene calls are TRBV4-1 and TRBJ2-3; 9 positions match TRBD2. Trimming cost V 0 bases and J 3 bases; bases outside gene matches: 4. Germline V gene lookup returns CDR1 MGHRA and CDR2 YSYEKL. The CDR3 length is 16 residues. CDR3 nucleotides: TGCGCCAGCAGCCAAGATTTGGCGGGGGGGACAGATACGCAGTATTTT. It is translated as CASSQDLAGGTDTQYF.

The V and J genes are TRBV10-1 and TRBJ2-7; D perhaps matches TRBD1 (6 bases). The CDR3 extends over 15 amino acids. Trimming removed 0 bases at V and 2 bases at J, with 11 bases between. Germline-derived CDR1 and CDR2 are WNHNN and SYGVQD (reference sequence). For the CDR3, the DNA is TGCGCCAGCAGTGAGTCCACAGGGCCAGCCTACGAGCAGTACTTC. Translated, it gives CASSESTGPAYEQYF.